A single sample is the source of the 31 T cell receptor beta chains below, sequenced in a study of shared clonotypes between healthy human individuals. This table comes from immunoSEQ multiplex PCR, and its TCRdb copy is limited to in-frame clones, with some not included. The data hold roughly 2,300,000 clones, with 85% to 95% observed a single time. The sequenced sample consisted of naive CD4+ T cells from PBMCs. Subset specified: CD45RA+ positively selected. The source is a man between 18 and 29 years old in good health. Some clones in this sample may be carry-over from other donors' samples.

The CDR3 loop reads CASSSDRGPEQYF. CDR3 coding DNA: TGTGCCAGCAGTTCGGACAGGGGGCCCGAGCAGTACTTC. The gene calls are TRBV28 and TRBJ2-7, with TRBD1 matching over 11 bases. The V gene end was trimmed by 4 bases and the J gene end by 6 bases; junction bases not matched to a gene: 2. CDR1 and CDR2 from the germline V gene are MDHEN and SYDVKM. The CDR3 totals 13 residues.

This chain uses TRBV27 with TRBJ2-3, with TRBD2 identical over 10 bases. This CDR3 has 19 residues. Germline V CDR1 and CDR2: MNHEY, SMNVEV (reference sequence). Germline trimming cut 3 bases from V and 5 bases from J; bases unmatched to any gene: 17. The CDR3 protein is CASSFHEGLAAYQLDTQYF. Written as DNA, the CDR3 is TGTGCCAGCAGTTTCCACGAAGGACTAGCGGCCTACCAACTAGATACGCAGTATTTT.

As regards this clone: Additional DNA sequences in this sample encode the identical CDR3. V is TRBV5-1 and J is TRBJ1-4, with D maybe TRBD1 (6 bases). This CDR3 spans 14 amino acids. The V and J ends lost 1 base and 6 bases respectively, with 10 bases between them. The germline gives CDR1 SGHRS, CDR2 YFSETQ. CDR3 loop: CASSLQGPDEKLFF. In DNA, the CDR3 is TGCGCCAGCAGCTTGCAGGGGCCGGATGAAAAACTGTTTTTT.

This clone has a single count. The J gene is TRBJ2-5, the V gene TRBV5-1; 9 bases agree with TRBD1. The CDR3 is 16 residues long. V lost 2 bases to trimming and J lost 4 bases; unmatched junction nucleotides: 9. The germline V gene has CDR1 SGHRS and CDR2 YFSETQ. The CDR3 region has the DNA TGCGCCAGCAGCTTATCCCCGGGACAGGGCGGAGAGACCCAGTACTTC. Encoded protein: CASSLSPGQGGETQYF.

The chain is built from TRBV6-1 and TRBJ1-2, with 8 bases identical to TRBD1. Germline V gives CDR1 MNHNS, CDR2 SASEGT. The trim removed 6 bases at V and 2 bases at J, leaving 5 bases unmatched. The CDR3 runs to 14 residues. The CDR3 nucleotides read TGTGCCAGCAGCCAAGGGACAGGAAACTATGGCTACACCTTC. This codes for CASSQGTGNYGYTF.

V gene TRBV30 combines with J gene TRBJ2-1; 12 nucleotides agree with TRBD2. Unmatched junction bases numbered 14, after V lost 5 bases and J lost 6 bases. CDR3 size: 17 residues. Germline V gene sequence: CDR1 GTSNPN, CDR2 SVGIG (reference sequence). CDR3 residues: CAWAPGLAGIKTNEQFF. Written as DNA, the CDR3 is TGTGCCTGGGCACCGGGACTAGCGGGTATAAAAACCAATGAGCAGTTCTTC.

The rearrangement links TRBV7-2 to TRBJ2-1; 7 bases fit TRBD2. After removal of 5 bases from V and 7 bases from J, the junction contained 14 bases not matched to a gene. The CDR3 runs 16 residues. The germline CDR1 and CDR2 sequences are SGHTA and FQGNSA. This CDR3 reads CASSPTLTSIRNEQFF. CDR3 bases: TGTGCCAGCAGCCCAACGTTGACTAGCATTCGGAATGAGCAGTTCTTC.

This chain links TRBV6-1 with TRBJ1-4, with D perhaps matching TRBD1 (6 bases). V was cut by 5 bases and J by 10 bases, with 17 bases left in between. Germline V gene data show CDR1 as MNHNS and CDR2 as SASEGT. The CDR3 spans 14 residues. CDR3 nucleotides: TGTGCCAGCAGTCCACGGTCAGGGGTGGGAAAACTGTTTTTT. The encoded protein is CASSPRSGVGKLFF.

V gene TRBV29-1 combines with J gene TRBJ1-1, with 10 nucleotides matching TRBD1. V was clipped by 3 bases and J by 6 bases; unmatched bases: 10. This CDR3 region has 15 residues. Germline V CDR1 and CDR2: SQVTM, ANQGSEA. The CDR3 DNA reads as TGCAGCGTTGACGGGGACAGGGGAAAGGGCGCTGAAGCTTTCTTT. It yields the protein CSVDGDRGKGAEAFF.

The rearrangement joins TRBV19 to TRBJ2-1; D is possibly TRBD2 (6 bases). CDR3 size: 14 residues. The V end was cut by 1 base, the J end by 12 bases, with 16 bases between. CDR1 is LNHDA and CDR2 is SQIVND in the germline V gene (reference sequence). The CDR3 sequence: CASSIGVAGRGQFF. The DNA for the CDR3 is TGTGCCAGTAGTATAGGGGTAGCCGGGCGGGGGCAGTTCTTC.

This clone appeared once. The chain has TRBV7-9 and TRBJ2-4; D is ambiguous. The length of the CDR3 is 14 residues. CDR1 and CDR2 (germline): SEHNR, FQNEAQ (reference sequence). Between the trimmed V and J ends, which lost 0 bases and 1 base, there was a span of 4 bases. In nucleotides, the CDR3 is TGTGCCAGCAGCTTAGCCTCTGCCAAAAACATTCAGTACTTC. Its translation: CASSLASAKNIQYF.

As for this clone: At one end, the junction sequence differs from germline, possibly due to a read error. The chain recombines TRBV7-2 with TRBJ2-7, with 16 nucleotides matching TRBD2. The length of the CDR3 is 17 residues. Per germline, CDR1 SGHTA and CDR2 FQGNSA. The CDR3 loop reads CASSPGLAGGPSHEQYF. The CDR3 DNA reads TGTGCCAGCAGCCCGGGACTAGCGGGAGGGCCCTCCCACGAGCAGTACTTC.

V is TRBV5-4 and J is TRBJ2-7, with 8 bases lining up with TRBD2. Germline V gene data show CDR1 as SGHNT and CDR2 as YYREEE (reference sequence). V was clipped by 4 bases and J by 2 bases; unmatched bases: 8. This CDR3 is built from 15 residues. The CDR3 region is CASSQRGTRTYEQYF. The CDR3 nucleotides read TGTGCCAGCAGCCAAAGGGGGACTAGGACCTACGAGCAGTACTTC.

This sequence joins TRBV2 and TRBJ2-7; D gene unclear. Germline assignment: CDR1 SNHLY and CDR2 FYNNEI. This CDR3 contains 11 residues. V was trimmed by 9 bases and J by 2 bases, leaving 8 bases between them. CDR3 sequence: CASPLTYEQYF. For the CDR3, the DNA is TGTGCCAGTCCATTAACCTACGAGCAGTACTTC.

The rearrangement uses TRBV28 and TRBJ1-2; D perhaps matches TRBD1 (5 bases). The ends were cut back, 6 bases at V and 4 bases at J, with 12 bases in the middle. Germline lookup yields CDR1 MDHEN and CDR2 SYDVKM. This CDR3 spans 13 amino acids. Here the CDR3 reads CASRRGPTYGYTF. The CDR3 DNA is TGTGCCAGCAGGCGGGGACCAACCTATGGCTACACCTTC.

The chain employs TRBV11-2 and TRBJ2-5; tentative D call: TRBD1 (6 bases). Germline lookup yields CDR1 SGHAT and CDR2 FQNNGV. The V gene lost 1 base and the J gene lost 5 bases, with 11 bases spanning the gap. The CDR3 has 14 amino acids. In nucleotides, the CDR3 is TGTGCCAGCAGCTTAGGGCAGGGGTGGGAGACCCAGTACTTC. Translating it yields CASSLGQGWETQYF. The full variable domain, its missing parts supplied by reference TRBV11-2 and TRBJ2-5, is EAGVAQSPRYKIIEKRQSVAFWCNPISGHATLYWYQQILGQGPKLLIQFQNNGVVDDSQLPKDRFSAERLKGVDSTLKIQPAKLEDSAVYLCASSLGQGWETQYFGPGTRLLVL.

This chain joins TRBV29-1 and TRBJ2-7; 7 bases match TRBD1. Germline V gene data show CDR1 as SQVTM and CDR2 as ANQGSEA. The CDR3 extends over 15 amino acids. V dropped 6 bases and J dropped 6; count of bases not matched to a gene: 17. The DNA for the CDR3 is TGCAGCGTGCGATCTACAGGGGCCTCTCTTTTCGAGCAGTACTTC. Amino acid sequence: CSVRSTGASLFEQYF.

The chain has TRBV7-2 and TRBJ2-3; 7 bases match TRBD2. This CDR3 comprises 17 residues. Trimming cost V 5 bases and J 6 bases; bases outside gene matches: 17. CDR1 is SGHTA, CDR2 FQGNSA, per germline. The CDR3 DNA sequence: TGTGCCAGCAGCCCCAGCTTCGGCGGGAGTACGCCGGATACGCAGTATTTT. Protein: CASSPSFGGSTPDTQYF.

The chain uses TRBV10-1 and TRBJ2-7; D gene unclear. The germline CDR1 and CDR2 sequences are WNHNN and SYGVQD (reference sequence). Trimming shortened V by 4 bases and J by 5 bases, and 6 bases separated the two germline ends. This CDR3 spans 11 amino acids. The CDR3 loop reads CASSGRHEQYF. Written as DNA, the CDR3 is TGCGCCAGCAGTGGCAGGCACGAGCAGTACTTC.

The gene calls are TRBV29-1 and TRBJ1-2, with TRBD1 matching over 7 bases. The CDR3 runs to 15 residues. Germline loops: CDR1 SQVTM, CDR2 ANQGSEA. V shed 5 bases, J shed 8 bases, and the junction held 17 bases outside the gene matches. This CDR3 reads CSVLGTATNNPGYTF. CDR3 DNA: TGCAGCGTTCTAGGGACAGCTACCAACAACCCGGGCTACACCTTC. The variable domain in full, with the rest retrieved from reference TRBV29-1 and TRBJ1-2, is SAVISQKPSRDICQRGTSLTIQCQVDSQVTMMFWYRQQPGQSLTLIATANQGSEATYESGFVIDKFPISRPNLTFSTLTVSNMSPEDSSIYLCSVLGTATNNPGYTFGSGTRLTVV.

This clone was recorded once. The DNA of the CDR3 is TGTGCCAGCACCCTGGGACAGGGAGTTACCGGGGAGCTGTTTTTT. Translating it yields CASTLGQGVTGELFF. This sequence joins TRBV27 and TRBJ2-2; TRBD1 agrees at 9 bases. Germline CDR1 reads MNHEY; CDR2 reads SMNVEV (reference sequence). Germline trimming cut 7 bases from V and 5 bases from J; bases unmatched to any gene: 8. The CDR3 covers 15 residues.

This sequence joins TRBV19 and TRBJ1-1; TRBD1 aligns across 8 bases. V was clipped by 3 bases and J by 2 bases; unmatched bases: 5. This CDR3 region has 15 residues. Per the germline V gene, CDR1 is LNHDA and CDR2 is SQIVND (reference sequence). CDR3 in amino acids: CASSIGQGINTEAFF. CDR3 DNA: TGTGCCAGTAGTATCGGACAGGGAATCAACACTGAAGCTTTCTTT. Full variable domain (missing parts from reference TRBV19 and TRBJ1-1): DGGITQSPKYLFRKEGQNVTLSCEQNLNHDAMYWYRQDPGQGLRLIYYSQIVNDFQKGDIAEGYSVSREKKESFPLTVTSAQKNPTAFYLCASSIGQGINTEAFFGQGTRLTVV.

This sequence joins TRBV14 and TRBJ2-1; D may be TRBD2 (6 bases). CDR1 and CDR2 (germline): SGHDN, FVKESK. Between the trimmed V and J ends, which lost 3 bases and 1 base, there was a span of 16 bases. The CDR3 extends over 17 amino acids. The CDR3 DNA sequence: TGTGCCAGCAGCCAGGGGTCCCTAGCGCGGTCCTACAATGAGCAGTTCTTC. Residues: CASSQGSLARSYNEQFF.

The chain has TRBV29-1 and TRBJ2-1; D not resolved. The CDR3 sequence is 16 residues long. V dropped 8 bases and J dropped 0 bases, with 20 bases sitting between them. CDR1 is SQVTM, CDR2 ANQGSEA, per germline. CDR3 loop: CSSGGNTLVSYNEQFF. The CDR3 DNA reads TGCAGCTCCGGCGGTAATACCCTCGTCTCCTACAATGAGCAGTTCTTC.

Here the CDR3 DNA reads TGCGCCAGCAGCCGTGGACTAGCGGGAGATATCACCGGGGAGCTGTTTTTT. It yields the protein CASSRGLAGDITGELFF. This chain uses TRBV4-1 with TRBJ2-2; 13 nucleotides agree with TRBD2. V dropped 4 bases and J dropped 4; count of bases not matched to a gene: 6. This CDR3 is built from 17 residues. Per germline, CDR1 MGHRA and CDR2 YSYEKL.

This sequence joins TRBV7-6 and TRBJ2-3, with TRBD2 as a possible D gene (6 bases). Looked up from germline, CDR1 is SGHVS and CDR2 is FNYEAQ. The V gene lost 5 bases and the J gene lost 1 base, with 16 bases spanning the gap. The CDR3 length is 16 residues. The CDR3 DNA reads as TGTGCCAGCAGCCCCGCTCGGGGAGGCGGCACAGATACGCAGTATTTT. Translating gives CASSPARGGGTDTQYF.

A note on this clone: The sample has other DNA sequences that encode this CDR3 too. The J gene is TRBJ2-3, the V gene TRBV7-9; D is ambiguous. This CDR3 comprises 15 residues. The germline V gene has CDR1 SEHNR and CDR2 FQNEAQ (reference sequence). V lost 3 bases, J lost 0 bases, and 10 bases lay in between. CDR3 in amino acids: CASSLAGPSTDTQYF. CDR3 nucleotides: TGTGCCAGCAGCTTGGCAGGACCTAGCACAGATACGCAGTATTTT.

The chain is built from TRBV9 and TRBJ2-1, with D unresolved. This CDR3 has 16 residues. Germline assignment: CDR1 SGDLS and CDR2 YYNGEE. Trimming took 4 bases from V and 3 from J, leaving 17 bases between them. This CDR3 is CASSFRSLTGYNEQFF. CDR3 in DNA: TGTGCCAGCAGCTTTCGCTCTCTGACTGGCTACAATGAGCAGTTCTTC.

The chain links TRBV7-3 to TRBJ2-2; D possibly corresponds to TRBD1 (5 bases). This CDR3 contains 15 residues. Trimming took off 1 base at V and 1 base at J, with 7 bases between the two ends. Germline V gene data show CDR1 as SGHTA and CDR2 as FQGTGA. DNA of the CDR3: TGTGCCAGCAGCTTAAGCCAGGGGAACACCGGGGAGCTGTTTTTT. Its translation is CASSLSQGNTGELFF.

The genes are TRBV4-3 and TRBJ2-2; D perhaps matches TRBD1 (6 bases). Trimming shortened V by 1 base and J by 5 bases, and 11 bases separated the two germline ends. Germline CDR1 LGHNA, CDR2 YSLEER. This CDR3 is built from 15 residues. CDR3 in amino acids: CASSQVSRGTGELFF. The CDR3 DNA reads as TGCGCCAGCAGCCAAGTCTCCAGGGGAACCGGGGAGCTGTTTTTT.

The chain recombines TRBV5-1 with TRBJ2-3; D might be TRBD2 (7 bases). V lost 7 bases and J lost 4, with 16 bases in between. Germline V CDR1 and CDR2: SGHRS, YFSETQ. This CDR3 region has 14 residues. This CDR3 reads CASWGGYMADTQYF. In nucleotides, the CDR3 is TGCGCCAGCTGGGGGGGCTATATGGCAGATACGCAGTATTTT.